This T cell receptor beta chain was recovered during a study of blood T cell repertoires in COVID-19. Study background: In each case, the material was cDNA or gDNA derived from T cells, B-cell-depleted T cells, or PBMCs.

Under the authors' procedure: Reference gene primer amplification gave nucleated cell count estimates. The repertoire was sequenced with immunoSEQ multiplex PCR; TCRdb's copy has only in-frame clones and lacks some. V and J calls and clone size come straight from that table; D and trimming were deduced from the DNA. Among tens of thousands of clones listed, about 86% were seen once. The CDR3 covers 15 residues. Trimming removed 0 bases from V and 9 bases from J; junction bases left unmatched: 6. Germline lookup yields CDR1 MGHRA and CDR2 YSYEKL. Sequences were obtained from peripheral blood. This TCR came from a human donor with acute or convalescent COVID-19. The donor label of this sample is uncertain. The rearrangement links TRBV4-1 to TRBJ2-1; 9 bases match TRBD1. Here the CDR3 DNA reads TGCGCCAGCAGCCAAGATGGGGACAGGGTAAGTGAGCAGTTCTTC. It codes for CASSQDGDRVSEQFF.